The 4 T cell receptor beta chains below were found in one sample sequenced in a study of OX40 agonist ivuxolimab in advanced cancers. Measured with immunoSEQ multiplex PCR; TCRdb has only the in-frame clones, and not every one. This table has about 49,000 clones, 85% appearing once. The source was CD4+ or CD8+ T cells sorted from blood, collected in a trial of the OX40 agonist ivuxolimab. The source is an adult with an advanced solid tumor such as melanoma, head and neck, liver or kidney cancer.

The J gene is TRBJ1-2, the V gene TRBV5-6; D is unclear. Germline V CDR1 and CDR2: SGHDT, YYEEEE. The V end lost 0 bases, the J end lost 2 bases, and 8 bases lay between the germline ends. The CDR3 consists of 14 residues. CDR3 in DNA: TGTGCCAGCAGCTTGGAGGTCAGAAACTATGGCTACACCTTC. Protein: CASSLEVRNYGYTF.

The chain couples TRBV5-1 to TRBJ2-3; tentatively, D is TRBD1 (7 bases). Germline lookup yields CDR1 SGHRS and CDR2 YFSETQ. The CDR3 extends over 17 amino acids. V was shortened by 3 bases and J by 4 bases, with 21 bases between the two germline ends. CDR3 coding DNA: TGCGCCAGCAGCTCAAAACCTGCAGGGGGAGGATCAGATACGCAGTATTTT. Translated: CASSSKPAGGGSDTQYF.

The rearrangement joins TRBV9 to TRBJ2-7, with 9 bases fitting TRBD2. The ends lost 4 bases at V and 4 bases at J; junction bases unmatched: 12. The CDR3 is made up of 16 amino acids. CDR1 SGDLS and CDR2 YYNGEE come from the germline V gene. CDR3 protein: CASSPRGAGGQYEQYF. The CDR3 DNA reads as TGTGCCAGCAGCCCCCGGGGGGCGGGGGGGCAGTACGAGCAGTACTTC.

This sequence joins TRBV12-1 and TRBJ2-4; the DNA was not compared with TRBD1, the D call given in the table. TRBV12-1 is an annotated pseudogene. The CDR3 spans 14 residues. CDR3 DNA sequence: TGTGCCAGCAGCCCCAGCAGGGGGGAAAACATTCAGTACTTC. Amino acids: CASSPSRGENIQYF.